This TCR beta chain was recorded in a study of OX40 agonist ivuxolimab in advanced cancers. CDR1 is SNHLY and CDR2 is FYNNEI in the germline V gene. The germline V and J ends were trimmed by 1 base and 0 bases, with 10 bases remaining between them. The length of the CDR3 is 16 residues. General observations from the study: More expanded clones were found, on average, in CD8+ than in CD4+ T cells.

Measured with immunoSEQ multiplex PCR; TCRdb has only the in-frame clones, and not every one. The sample holds around 31,000 clones; approximately 91% are singletons and the top ten take 35% to 40%. With respect to this clone: Its target is not known.

The rearrangement links TRBV2 to TRBJ1-5; D not resolved. This material consisted of CD4+ or CD8+ T cells sorted from blood, taken in a trial of the OX40 agonist ivuxolimab. This TCR derives from an adult with an advanced solid tumor such as melanoma, head and neck, liver or kidney cancer. CDR3 loop: CASSEGESYSNQPQHF. The CDR3 coding sequence is TGTGCCAGCAGTGAAGGGGAGAGTTATAGCAATCAGCCCCAGCATTTT.